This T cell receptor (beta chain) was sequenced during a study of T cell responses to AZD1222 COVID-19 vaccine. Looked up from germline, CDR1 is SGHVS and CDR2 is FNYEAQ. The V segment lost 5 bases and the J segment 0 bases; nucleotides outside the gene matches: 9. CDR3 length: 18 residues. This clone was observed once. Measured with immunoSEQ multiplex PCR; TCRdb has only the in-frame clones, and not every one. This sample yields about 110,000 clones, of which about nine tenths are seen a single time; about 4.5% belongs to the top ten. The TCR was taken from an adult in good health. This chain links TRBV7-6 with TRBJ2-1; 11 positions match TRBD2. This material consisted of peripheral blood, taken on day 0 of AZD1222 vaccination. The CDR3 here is CASSAGATSGTSYNEQFF. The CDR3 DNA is TGTGCCAGCAGCGCGGGAGCGACTAGCGGGACCTCCTACAATGAGCAGTTCTTC. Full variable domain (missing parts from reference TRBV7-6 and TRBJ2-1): GAGVSQSPRYKVTKRGQDVALRCDPISGHVSLYWYRQALGQGPEFLTYFNYEAQQDKSGLPNDRFSAERPEGSISTLTIQRTEQRDSAMYRCASSAGATSGTSYNEQFFGPGTRLTVL.